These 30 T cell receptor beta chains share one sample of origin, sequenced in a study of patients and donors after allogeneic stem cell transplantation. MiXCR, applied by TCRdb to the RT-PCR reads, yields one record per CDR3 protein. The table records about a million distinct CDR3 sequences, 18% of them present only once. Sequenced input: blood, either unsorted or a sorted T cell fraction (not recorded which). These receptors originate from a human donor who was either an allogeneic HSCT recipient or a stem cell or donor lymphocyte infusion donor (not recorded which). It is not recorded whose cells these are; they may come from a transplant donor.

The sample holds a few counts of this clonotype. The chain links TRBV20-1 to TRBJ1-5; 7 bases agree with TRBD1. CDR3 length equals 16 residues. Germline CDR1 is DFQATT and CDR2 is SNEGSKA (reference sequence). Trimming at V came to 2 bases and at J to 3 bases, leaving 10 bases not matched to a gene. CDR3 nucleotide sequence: TGCAGTGCTAGAAATGGTGTCAGGGGGTCCAATCAGCCCCAGCATTTT. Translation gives CSARNGVRGSNQPQHF.

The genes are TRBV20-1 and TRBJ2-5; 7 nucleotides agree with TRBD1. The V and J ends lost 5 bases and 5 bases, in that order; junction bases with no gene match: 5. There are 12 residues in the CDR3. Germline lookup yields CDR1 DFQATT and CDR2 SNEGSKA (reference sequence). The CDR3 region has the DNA TGCAGTGCTGAACAGGGGAAGGAGACCCAGTACTTC. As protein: CSAEQGKETQYF.

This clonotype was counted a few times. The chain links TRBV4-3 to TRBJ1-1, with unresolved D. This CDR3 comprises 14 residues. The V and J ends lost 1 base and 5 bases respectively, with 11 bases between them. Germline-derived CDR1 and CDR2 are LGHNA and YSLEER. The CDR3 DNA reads TGCGCCAGCAGCCAAGGGGTGGGTGAAACTGAAGCTTTCTTT. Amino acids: CASSQGVGETEAFF.

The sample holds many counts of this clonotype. The CDR3 sequence is CASSRRLDESSTDTQYF. In DNA form, the CDR3 reads TGTGCCAGCAGTCGCCGACTAGATGAGTCTAGCACAGATACGCAGTATTTT. The V gene is TRBV12-3 or TRBV12-4, the J gene TRBJ2-3, with a weak D call TRBD2 (6 bases). The CDR3 is made up of 17 amino acids. Trimming cost V 5 bases and J 0 bases, with 18 bases left between them.

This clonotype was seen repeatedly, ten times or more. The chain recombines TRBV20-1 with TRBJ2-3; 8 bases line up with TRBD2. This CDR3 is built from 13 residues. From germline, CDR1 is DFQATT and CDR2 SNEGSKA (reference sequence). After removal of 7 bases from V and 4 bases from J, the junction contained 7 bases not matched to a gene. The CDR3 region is CSEIGGAADTQYF. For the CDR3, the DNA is TGCAGTGAAATCGGGGGGGCCGCAGATACGCAGTATTTT.

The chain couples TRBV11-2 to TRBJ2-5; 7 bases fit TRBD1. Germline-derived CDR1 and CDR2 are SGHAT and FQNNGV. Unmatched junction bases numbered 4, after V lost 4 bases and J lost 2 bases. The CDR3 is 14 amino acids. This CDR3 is CASSSEGQQETQYF. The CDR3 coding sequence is TGTGCCAGCAGCTCCGAGGGACAGCAAGAGACCCAGTACTTC.

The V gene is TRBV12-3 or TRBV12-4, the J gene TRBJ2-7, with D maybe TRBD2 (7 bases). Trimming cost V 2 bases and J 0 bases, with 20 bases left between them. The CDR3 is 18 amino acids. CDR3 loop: CASSLRPGGRLSSYEQYF. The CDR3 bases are TGTGCCAGCAGTTTAAGGCCGGGGGGCAGATTGAGCTCCTACGAGCAGTACTTC.

The CDR3 loop reads CASSEAGTPNEQFF. The CDR3 DNA sequence: TGCGCCAGCAGCGAAGCCGGGACACCGAATGAGCAGTTCTTC. V usage is TRBV5-1 and J usage is TRBJ2-1, with D possibly TRBD1 on 6 matching bases. The germline gives CDR1 SGHRS, CDR2 YFSETQ. V lost 4 bases and J 7 bases, leaving 15 bases between the germline ends. CDR3 size: 14 residues.

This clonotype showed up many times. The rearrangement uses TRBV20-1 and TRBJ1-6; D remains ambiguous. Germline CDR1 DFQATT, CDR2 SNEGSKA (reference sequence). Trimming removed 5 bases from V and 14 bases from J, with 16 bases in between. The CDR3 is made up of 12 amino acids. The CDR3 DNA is TGCAGTGCTCCTAGGGATGACCTAGCCCTCCACTTT. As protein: CSAPRDDLALHF.

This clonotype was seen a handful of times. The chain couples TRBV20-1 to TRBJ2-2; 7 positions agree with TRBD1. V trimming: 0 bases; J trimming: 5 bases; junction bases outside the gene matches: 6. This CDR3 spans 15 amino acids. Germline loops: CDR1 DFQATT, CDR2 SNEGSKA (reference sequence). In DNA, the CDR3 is TGCAGTGCTAGAGATGCTACAGGGGTTACCGGGGAGCTGTTTTTT. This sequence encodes CSARDATGVTGELFF.

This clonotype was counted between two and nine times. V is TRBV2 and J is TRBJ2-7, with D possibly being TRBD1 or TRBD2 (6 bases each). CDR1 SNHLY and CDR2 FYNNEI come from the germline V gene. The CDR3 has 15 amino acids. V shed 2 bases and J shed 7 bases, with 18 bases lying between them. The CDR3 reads CASSETGQLAGEQYF. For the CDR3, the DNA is TGTGCCAGCAGTGAAACAGGACAGCTCGCGGGAGAGCAGTACTTC. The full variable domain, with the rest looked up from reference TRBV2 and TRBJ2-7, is EPEVTQTPSHQVTQMGQEVILRCVPISNHLYFYWYRQILGQKVEFLVSFYNNEISEKSEIFDDQFSVERPDGSNFTLKIRSTKLEDSAMYFCASSETGQLAGEQYFGPGTRLTVT.

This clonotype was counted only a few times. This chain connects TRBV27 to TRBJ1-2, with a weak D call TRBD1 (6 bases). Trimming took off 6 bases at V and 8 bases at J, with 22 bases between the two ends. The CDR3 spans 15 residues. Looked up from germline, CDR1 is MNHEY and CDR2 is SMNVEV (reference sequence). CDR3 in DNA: TGTGCCAGCAGCCCAATCACAAGACAGGCTGAGGGCTACACCTTC. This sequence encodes CASSPITRQAEGYTF.

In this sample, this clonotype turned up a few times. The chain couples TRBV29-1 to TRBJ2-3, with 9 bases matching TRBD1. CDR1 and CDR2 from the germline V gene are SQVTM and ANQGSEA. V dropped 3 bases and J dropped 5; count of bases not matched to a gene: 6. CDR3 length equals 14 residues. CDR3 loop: CSVENRGRLDTQYF. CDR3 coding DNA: TGCAGCGTTGAGAACAGGGGGCGGTTAGATACGCAGTATTTT.

CDR3 protein: CSASTSGKGNTQYF. The CDR3 nucleotides read TGCAGTGCTAGCACTAGCGGGAAAGGGAATACGCAGTATTTT. The chain carries TRBV20-1 and TRBJ2-3; 10 bases are a match to TRBD2. V lost 3 bases and J lost 7; bases outside the gene matches: 7. There are 14 residues in the CDR3. CDR1 is DFQATT and CDR2 is SNEGSKA in the germline V gene (reference sequence).

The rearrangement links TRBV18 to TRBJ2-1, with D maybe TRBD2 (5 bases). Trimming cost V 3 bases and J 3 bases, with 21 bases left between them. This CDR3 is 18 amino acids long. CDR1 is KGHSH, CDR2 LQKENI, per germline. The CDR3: CASSPGIGSGPHYNEQFF. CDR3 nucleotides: TGTGCCAGCTCACCCGGCATAGGGAGCGGCCCCCACTACAATGAGCAGTTCTTC.

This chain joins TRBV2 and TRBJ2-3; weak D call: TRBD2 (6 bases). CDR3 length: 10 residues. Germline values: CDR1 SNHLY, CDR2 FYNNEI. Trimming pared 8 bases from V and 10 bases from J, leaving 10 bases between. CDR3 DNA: TGTGCCAGCTTGGGCGGGGCGCAGTATTTT. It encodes CASLGGAQYF.

The CDR3 coding sequence is TGTGCCAGCAGCTCCGACAGGGTTTTGTCTAAAGCTTTCTTT. It translates to CASSSDRVLSKAFF. The chain uses TRBV7-3 and TRBJ1-1, with TRBD1 matching over 7 bases. The CDR3 is made up of 14 amino acids. V lost 4 bases to trimming and J lost 9 bases; unmatched junction nucleotides: 11. CDR1 is SGHTA, CDR2 FQGTGA, per germline.

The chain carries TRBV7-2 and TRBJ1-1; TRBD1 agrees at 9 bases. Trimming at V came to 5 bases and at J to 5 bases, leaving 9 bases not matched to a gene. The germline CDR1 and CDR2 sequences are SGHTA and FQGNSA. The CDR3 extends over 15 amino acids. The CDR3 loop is CASSPKQGARTEAFF. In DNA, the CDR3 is TGTGCCAGCAGCCCGAAACAGGGGGCGAGGACTGAAGCTTTCTTT.

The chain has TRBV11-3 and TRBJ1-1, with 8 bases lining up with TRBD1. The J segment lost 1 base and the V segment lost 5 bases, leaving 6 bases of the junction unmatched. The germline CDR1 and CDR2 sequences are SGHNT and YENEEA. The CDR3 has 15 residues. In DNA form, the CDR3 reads TGTGCCAGCAGCACATGGACAGGGAAGAACACTGAAGCTTTCTTT. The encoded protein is CASSTWTGKNTEAFF.

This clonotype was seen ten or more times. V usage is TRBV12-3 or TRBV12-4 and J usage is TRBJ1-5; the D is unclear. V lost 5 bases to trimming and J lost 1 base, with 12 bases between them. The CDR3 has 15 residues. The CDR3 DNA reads TGTGCCAGCAGTCCTTCCGTTGGGAGCAATCAGCCCCAGCATTTT. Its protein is CASSPSVGSNQPQHF.

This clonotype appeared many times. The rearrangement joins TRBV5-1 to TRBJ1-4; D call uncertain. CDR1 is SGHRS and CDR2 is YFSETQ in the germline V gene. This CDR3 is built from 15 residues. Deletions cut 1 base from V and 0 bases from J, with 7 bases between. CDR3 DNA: TGCGCCAGCAGCTTGAACAGCGCAACTAATGAAAAACTGTTTTTT. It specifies CASSLNSATNEKLFF.

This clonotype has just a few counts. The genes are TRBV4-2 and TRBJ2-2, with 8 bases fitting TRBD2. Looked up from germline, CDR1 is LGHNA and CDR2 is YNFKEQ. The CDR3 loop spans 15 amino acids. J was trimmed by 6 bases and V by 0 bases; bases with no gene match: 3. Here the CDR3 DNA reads TGTGCCAGCAGCCAAGATCTGCGGGGGGCCGGGGAGCTGTTTTTT. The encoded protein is CASSQDLRGAGELFF.

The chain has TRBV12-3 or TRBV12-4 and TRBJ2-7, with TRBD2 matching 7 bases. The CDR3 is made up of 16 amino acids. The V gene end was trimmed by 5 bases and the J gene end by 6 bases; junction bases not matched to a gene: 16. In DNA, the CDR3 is TGTGCCAGCAGTCCCGGGACTACCTTAACTCTCGGCGAGCAGTACTTC. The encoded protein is CASSPGTTLTLGEQYF.

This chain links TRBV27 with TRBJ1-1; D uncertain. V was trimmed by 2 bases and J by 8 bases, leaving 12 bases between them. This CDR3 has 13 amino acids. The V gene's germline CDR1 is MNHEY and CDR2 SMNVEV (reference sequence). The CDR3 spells CASSLPHGSEAFF. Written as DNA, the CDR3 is TGTGCCAGCAGTTTACCCCATGGCAGCGAAGCTTTCTTT.

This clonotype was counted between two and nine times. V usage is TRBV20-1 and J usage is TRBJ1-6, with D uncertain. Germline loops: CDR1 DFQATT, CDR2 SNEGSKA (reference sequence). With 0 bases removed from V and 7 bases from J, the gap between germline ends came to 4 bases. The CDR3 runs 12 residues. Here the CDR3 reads CSARELNSPLHF. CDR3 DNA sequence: TGCAGTGCTAGAGAGCTAAATTCACCCCTCCACTTT.

The CDR3 bases are TGTGCCAGCAGCTTAACGGGGCCTCTACCCTACGAGCAGTACTTC. It is translated as CASSLTGPLPYEQYF. This sequence joins TRBV7-3 and TRBJ2-7; D possibly corresponds to TRBD1 (5 bases). V dropped 0 bases and J dropped 2 bases, with 11 bases sitting between them. This CDR3 has 15 amino acids. Germline values: CDR1 SGHTA, CDR2 FQGTGA.

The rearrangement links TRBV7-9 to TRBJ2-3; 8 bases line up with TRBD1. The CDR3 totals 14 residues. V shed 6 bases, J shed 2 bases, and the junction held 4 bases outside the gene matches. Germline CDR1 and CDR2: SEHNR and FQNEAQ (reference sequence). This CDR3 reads CASRPTGVTDTQYF. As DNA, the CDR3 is TGTGCCAGCAGACCGACAGGGGTCACAGATACGCAGTATTTT.

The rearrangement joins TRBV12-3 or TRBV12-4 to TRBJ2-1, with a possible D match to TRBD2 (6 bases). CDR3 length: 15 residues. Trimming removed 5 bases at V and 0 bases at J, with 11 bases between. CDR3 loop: CASSRPSVSYNEQFF. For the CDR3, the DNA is TGTGCCAGCAGTAGGCCTAGCGTCTCCTACAATGAGCAGTTCTTC.

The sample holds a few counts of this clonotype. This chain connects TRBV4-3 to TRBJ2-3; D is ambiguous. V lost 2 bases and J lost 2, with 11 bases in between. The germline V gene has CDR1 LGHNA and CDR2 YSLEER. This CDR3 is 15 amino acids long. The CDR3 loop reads CASSQNKRPTDTQYF. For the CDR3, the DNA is TGCGCCAGCAGCCAAAATAAGAGACCCACAGATACGCAGTATTTT.

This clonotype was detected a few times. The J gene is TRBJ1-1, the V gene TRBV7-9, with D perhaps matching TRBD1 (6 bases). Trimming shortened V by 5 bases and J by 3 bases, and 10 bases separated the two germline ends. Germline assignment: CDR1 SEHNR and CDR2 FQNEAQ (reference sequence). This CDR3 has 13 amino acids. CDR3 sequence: CASSPPGDTEAFF. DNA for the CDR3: TGTGCCAGCAGCCCGCCAGGGGACACTGAAGCTTTCTTT.